This T cell receptor beta chain was documented in a study of blood T cell repertoires in COVID-19. Study-wide context: The origin of the acute and convalescent COVID-19 samples was the United States, Italy and Spain. PBMCs, B-cell-depleted T cells, or T cells provided the cDNA or gDNA that made up the material.

CDR1 and CDR2 (germline): KGHDR, SFDVKD. The CDR3 has 15 amino acids. After removal of 4 bases from V and 5 bases from J, the junction contained 5 bases not matched to a gene. How the authors handled the data: Estimates of nucleated cell counts were drawn from the amplification of reference gene primers. Clones were read by immunoSEQ multiplex PCR, and TCRdb kept only the in-frame ones, dropping some. V, J and clone size are those of that table, while D and trimming were read from the DNA. The sample has roughly 230,000 clones; approximately 86% are singletons. This chain joins TRBV24-1 and TRBJ2-1; TRBD2 aligns across 9 bases. The sequence came from a human donor in a cohort sampled during active COVID-19. The source material was peripheral blood. As DNA, the CDR3 is TGTGCCACCAGTGAGGTAGCGGGAGTTAACAATGAGCAGTTCTTC. It codes for CATSEVAGVNNEQFF.